This TCR beta chain was sequenced in a study of identical twins. Germline CDR1 reads SEHNR; CDR2 reads FQNEAQ (reference sequence). Trimming cost V 7 bases and J 3 bases; bases outside gene matches: 14. The CDR3 covers 16 residues. A universal primer site was added by template switching, and unique molecular identifiers were carried by the cDNA. TCRdb re-derived calls from the 5' RACE reads in MiXCR, one entry per CDR3 protein. The table shows approximately 600,000 distinct CDR3 sequences, with approximately 9.6% occurring only once. The same sample was also used in a study of yellow fever vaccine responses in identical twins.

Sequencing was done on a sample of PBMCs. This TCR derives from a woman aged 18-29 years in good health. This chain joins TRBV7-9 and TRBJ2-7; 8 bases are a match to TRBD2. CDR3 in amino acids: CASIHKNSGGDYEQYF. In DNA form, the CDR3 reads TGTGCCAGCATCCACAAAAACTCGGGGGGGGACTACGAGCAGTACTTC.